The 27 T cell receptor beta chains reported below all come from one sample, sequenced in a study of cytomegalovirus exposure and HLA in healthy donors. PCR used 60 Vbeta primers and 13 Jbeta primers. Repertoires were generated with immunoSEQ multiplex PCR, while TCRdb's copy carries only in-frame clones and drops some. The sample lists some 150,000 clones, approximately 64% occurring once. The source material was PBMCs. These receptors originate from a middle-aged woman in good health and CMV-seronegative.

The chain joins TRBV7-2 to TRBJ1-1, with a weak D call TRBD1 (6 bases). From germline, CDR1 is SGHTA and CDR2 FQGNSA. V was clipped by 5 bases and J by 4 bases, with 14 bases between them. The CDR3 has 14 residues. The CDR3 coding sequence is TGTGCCAGCAGCGGCCGAGGGGGAAGCACTGAAGCTTTCTTT. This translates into CASSGRGGSTEAFF.

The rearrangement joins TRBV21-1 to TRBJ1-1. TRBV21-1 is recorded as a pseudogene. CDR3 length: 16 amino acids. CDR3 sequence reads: CASSKGGGVGDTEAFF. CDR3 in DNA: TGTGCCAGCAGCAAAGGCGGGGGTGTGGGGGACACTGAAGCTTTCTTT.

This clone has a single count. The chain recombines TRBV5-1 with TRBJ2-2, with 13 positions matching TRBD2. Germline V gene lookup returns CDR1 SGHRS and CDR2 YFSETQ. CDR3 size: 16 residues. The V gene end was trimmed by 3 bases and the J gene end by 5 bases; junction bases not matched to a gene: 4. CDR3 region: CASSYRTSGGTGELFF. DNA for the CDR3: TGCGCCAGCAGCTACCGGACTAGCGGGGGTACCGGGGAGCTGTTTTTT.

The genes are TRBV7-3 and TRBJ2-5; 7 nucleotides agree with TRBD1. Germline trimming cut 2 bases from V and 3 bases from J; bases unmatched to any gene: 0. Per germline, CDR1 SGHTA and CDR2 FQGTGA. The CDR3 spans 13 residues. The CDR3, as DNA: TGTGCCAGCAGCTTAGGGACAGAAGAGACCCAGTACTTC. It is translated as CASSLGTEETQYF.

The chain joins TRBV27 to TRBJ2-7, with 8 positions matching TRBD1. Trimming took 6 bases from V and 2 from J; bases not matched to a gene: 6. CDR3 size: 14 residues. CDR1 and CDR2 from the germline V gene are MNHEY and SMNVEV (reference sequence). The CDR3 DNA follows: TGTGCCAGCAGACCAGGGGGCGCGCCCTACGAGCAGTACTTC. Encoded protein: CASRPGGAPYEQYF.

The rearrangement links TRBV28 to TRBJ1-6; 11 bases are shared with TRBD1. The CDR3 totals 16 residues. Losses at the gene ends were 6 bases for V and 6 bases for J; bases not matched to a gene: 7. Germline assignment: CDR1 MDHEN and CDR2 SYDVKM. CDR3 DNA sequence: TGTGCCAGCAGCAACGGACAGGGGGCCGGTAATTCACCCCTCCACTTT. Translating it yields CASSNGQGAGNSPLHF.

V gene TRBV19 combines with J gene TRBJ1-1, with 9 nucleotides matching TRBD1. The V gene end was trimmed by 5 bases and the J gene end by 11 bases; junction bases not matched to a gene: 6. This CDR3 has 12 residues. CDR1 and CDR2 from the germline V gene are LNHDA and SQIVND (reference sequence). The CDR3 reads CASSPGTGLAFF. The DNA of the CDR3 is TGTGCCAGTAGTCCTGGGACAGGGCTGGCTTTCTTT.

The CDR3 loop reads CASSRQTATEAFF. The CDR3 coding sequence is TGTGCCAGCAGCCGACAAACGGCTACTGAAGCTTTCTTT. The chain carries TRBV6-6 and TRBJ1-1; D gene uncertain. CDR1 is MNHNY and CDR2 is SVGAGI in the germline V gene (reference sequence). The CDR3 covers 13 residues. The germline V and J ends were trimmed by 6 bases and 5 bases, with 13 bases remaining between them.

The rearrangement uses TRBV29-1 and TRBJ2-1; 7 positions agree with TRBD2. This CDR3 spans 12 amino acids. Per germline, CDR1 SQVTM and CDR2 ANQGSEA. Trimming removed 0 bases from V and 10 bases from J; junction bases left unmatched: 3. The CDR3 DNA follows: TGCAGCGTTGAAGAGGGGCGGGGGGAGCAGTTCTTC. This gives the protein CSVEEGRGEQFF.

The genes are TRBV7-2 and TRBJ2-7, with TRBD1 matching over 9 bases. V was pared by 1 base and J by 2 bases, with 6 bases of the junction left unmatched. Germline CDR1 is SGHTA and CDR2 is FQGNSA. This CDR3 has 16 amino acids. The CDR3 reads CASSLGGGQGPYEQYF. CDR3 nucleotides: TGTGCCAGCAGCTTAGGGGGCGGACAGGGGCCCTACGAGCAGTACTTC.

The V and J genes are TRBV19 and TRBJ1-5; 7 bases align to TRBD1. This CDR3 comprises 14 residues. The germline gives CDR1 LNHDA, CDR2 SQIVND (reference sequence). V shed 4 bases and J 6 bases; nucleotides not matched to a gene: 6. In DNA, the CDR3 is TGTGCCAGTAGTACTACAGGGGCCAGTCAGCCCCAGCATTTT. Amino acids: CASSTTGASQPQHF.

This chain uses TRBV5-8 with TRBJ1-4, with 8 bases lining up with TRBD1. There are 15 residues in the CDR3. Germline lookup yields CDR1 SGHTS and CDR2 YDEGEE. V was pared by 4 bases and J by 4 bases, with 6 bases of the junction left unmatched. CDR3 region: CASSVGTGINEKLFF. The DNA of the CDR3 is TGTGCCAGCAGCGTAGGGACAGGCATTAATGAAAAACTGTTTTTT.

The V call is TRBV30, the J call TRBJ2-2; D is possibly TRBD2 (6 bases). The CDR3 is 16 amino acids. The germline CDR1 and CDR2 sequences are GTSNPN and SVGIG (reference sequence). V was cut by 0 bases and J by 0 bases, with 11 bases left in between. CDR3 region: CAWSVGSGSNTGELFF. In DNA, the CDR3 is TGTGCCTGGAGTGTGGGCAGCGGGTCGAACACCGGGGAGCTGTTTTTT.

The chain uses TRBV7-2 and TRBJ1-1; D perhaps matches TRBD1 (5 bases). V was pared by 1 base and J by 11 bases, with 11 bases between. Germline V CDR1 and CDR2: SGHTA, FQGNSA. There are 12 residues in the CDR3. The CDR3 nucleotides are TGTGCCAGCAGCTTAGGAACGGGGGAGGCTTTCTTT. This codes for CASSLGTGEAFF.

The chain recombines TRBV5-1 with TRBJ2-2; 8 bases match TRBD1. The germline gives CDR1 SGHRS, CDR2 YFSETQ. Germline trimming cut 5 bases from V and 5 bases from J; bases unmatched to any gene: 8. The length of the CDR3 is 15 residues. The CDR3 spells CASRHSDRGTGELFF. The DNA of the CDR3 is TGCGCCAGCAGACATTCAGACAGGGGTACCGGGGAGCTGTTTTTT. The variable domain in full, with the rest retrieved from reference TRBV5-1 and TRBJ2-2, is KAGVTQTPRYLIKTRGQQVTLSCSPISGHRSVSWYQQTPGQGLQFLFEYFSETQRNKGNFPGRFSGRQFSNSRSEMNVSTLELGDSALYLCASRHSDRGTGELFFGEGSRLTVL.

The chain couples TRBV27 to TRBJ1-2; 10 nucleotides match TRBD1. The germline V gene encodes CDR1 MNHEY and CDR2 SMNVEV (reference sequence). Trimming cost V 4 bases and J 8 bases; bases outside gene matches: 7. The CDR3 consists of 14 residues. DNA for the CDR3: TGTGCCAGCAGTTCCCGGGACAGGGGAGGAGGCTACACCTTC. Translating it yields CASSSRDRGGGYTF.

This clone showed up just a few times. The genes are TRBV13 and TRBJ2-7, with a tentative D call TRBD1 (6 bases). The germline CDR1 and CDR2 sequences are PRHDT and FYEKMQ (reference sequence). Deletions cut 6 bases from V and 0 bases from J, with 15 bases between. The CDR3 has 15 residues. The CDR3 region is CASSLGTQSSYEQYF. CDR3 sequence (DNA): TGTGCCAGCAGTCTCGGGACACAGAGCTCCTACGAGCAGTACTTC.

The DNA for the CDR3 is TGTGCCAGCAGGGCAGGGACTAGCGGGGGGTCGTACGATGAGCAGTTCTTC. Residues: CASRAGTSGGSYDEQFF. The chain combines TRBV2 with TRBJ2-1, with 15 bases that match TRBD2. The germline gives CDR1 SNHLY, CDR2 FYNNEI. V shed 6 bases and J 8 bases; nucleotides not matched to a gene: 11. The CDR3 covers 17 residues.

As DNA, the CDR3 is TGCGCCAGCAGCGACAGCGGGGGGCGAGAGACCCAGTACTTC. Encoded protein: CASSDSGGRETQYF. V usage is TRBV4-3 and J usage is TRBJ2-5, with TRBD2 matching over 9 bases. The V and J ends lost 5 bases and 4 bases, in that order; junction bases with no gene match: 5. From germline, CDR1 is LGHNA and CDR2 YSLEER. This CDR3 has 14 amino acids.

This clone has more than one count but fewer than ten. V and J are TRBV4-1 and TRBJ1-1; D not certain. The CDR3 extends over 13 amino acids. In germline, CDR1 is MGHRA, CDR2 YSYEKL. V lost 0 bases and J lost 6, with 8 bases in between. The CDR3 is CASSQDEIAEAFF. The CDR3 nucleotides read TGCGCCAGCAGCCAAGATGAGATAGCTGAAGCTTTCTTT.

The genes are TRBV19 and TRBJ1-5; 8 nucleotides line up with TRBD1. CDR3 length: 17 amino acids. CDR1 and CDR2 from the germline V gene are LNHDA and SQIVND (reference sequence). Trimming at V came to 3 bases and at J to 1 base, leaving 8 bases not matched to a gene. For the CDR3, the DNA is TGTGCCAGTAGTATCCGACAGGGGATCAGGAGCAATCAGCCCCAGCATTTT. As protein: CASSIRQGIRSNQPQHF.

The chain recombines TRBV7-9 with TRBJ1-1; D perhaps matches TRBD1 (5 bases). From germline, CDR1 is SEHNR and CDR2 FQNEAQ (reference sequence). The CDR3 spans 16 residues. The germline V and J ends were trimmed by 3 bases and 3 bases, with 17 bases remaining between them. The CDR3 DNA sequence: TGTGCCAGCAGCTTGAACCAGGGAATGAGGTACACTGAAGCTTTCTTT. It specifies CASSLNQGMRYTEAFF.

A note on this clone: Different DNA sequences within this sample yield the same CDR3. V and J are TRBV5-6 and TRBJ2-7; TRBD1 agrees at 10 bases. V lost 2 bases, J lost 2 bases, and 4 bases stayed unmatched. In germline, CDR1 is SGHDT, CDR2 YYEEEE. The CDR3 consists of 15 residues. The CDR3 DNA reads TGTGCCAGCAGCTTTTGGACAGGGGGACCCTACGAGCAGTACTTC. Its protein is CASSFWTGGPYEQYF. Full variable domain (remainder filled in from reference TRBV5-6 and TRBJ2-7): DAGVTQSPTHLIKTRGQQVTLRCSPKSGHDTVSWYQQALGQGPQFIFQYYEEEERQRGNFPDRFSGHQFPNYSSELNVNALLLGDSALYLCASSFWTGGPYEQYFGPGTRLTVT.

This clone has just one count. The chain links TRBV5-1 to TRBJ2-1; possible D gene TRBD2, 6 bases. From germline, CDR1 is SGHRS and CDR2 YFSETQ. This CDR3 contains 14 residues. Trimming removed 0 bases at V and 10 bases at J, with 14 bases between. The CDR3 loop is CASSLDGTYREQFF. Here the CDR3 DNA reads TGCGCCAGCAGCTTGGATGGGACTTATCGGGAGCAGTTCTTC.

This chain's CDR3 is CASSERQRRSSTDTQYF. The CDR3 DNA reads TGTGCCAGCAGTGAGCGGCAGAGACGTTCTAGCACAGATACGCAGTATTTT. J is TRBJ2-3 and V is TRBV6-1; no definite D call. Trimming cost V 3 bases and J 0 bases, with 16 bases left between them. The V gene's germline CDR1 is MNHNS and CDR2 SASEGT. This CDR3 contains 17 residues.

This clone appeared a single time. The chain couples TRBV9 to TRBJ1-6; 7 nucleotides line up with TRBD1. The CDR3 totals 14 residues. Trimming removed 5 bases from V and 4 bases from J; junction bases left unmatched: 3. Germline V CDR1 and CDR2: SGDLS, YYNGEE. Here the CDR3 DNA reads TGTGCCAGCAGTTGGGACAGTTATAATTCACCCCTCCACTTT. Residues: CASSWDSYNSPLHF.

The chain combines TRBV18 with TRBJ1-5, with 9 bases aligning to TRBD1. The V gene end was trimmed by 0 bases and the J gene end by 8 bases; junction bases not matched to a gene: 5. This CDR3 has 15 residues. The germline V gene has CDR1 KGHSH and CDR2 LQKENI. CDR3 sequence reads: CASSPPGTGREPQHF. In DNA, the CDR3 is TGTGCCAGCTCACCACCAGGGACAGGGAGAGAGCCCCAGCATTTT. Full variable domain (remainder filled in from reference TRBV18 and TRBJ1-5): NAGVMQNPRHLVRRRGQEARLRCSPMKGHSHVYWYRQLPEEGLKFMVYLQKENIIDESGMPKERFSAEFPKEGPSILRIQQVVRGDSAAYFCASSPPGTGREPQHFGDGTRLSIL.